One and the same sample provided the 30 T cell receptor beta chains below, sequenced in a study of T cells of healthy individuals. Each CDR3 protein is one row after TCRdb ran MiXCR on the 5' RACE reads. The sample includes about 82,000 distinct CDR3 sequences, approximately 4.8% of them seen just once. These receptors were taken from a female donor in good health.

This clonotype occurred many times. The rearrangement joins TRBV11-2 to TRBJ2-2, with D possibly matching TRBD2 (6 bases). The CDR3 runs 15 residues. Germline V gene data show CDR1 as SGHAT and CDR2 as FQNNGV. V dropped 5 bases and J dropped 1 base, with 11 bases sitting between them. The CDR3 loop is CASSLRDWNTGELFF. The CDR3 bases are TGTGCCAGCAGCCTCCGGGACTGGAACACCGGGGAGCTGTTTTTT.

Worth noting for this clonotype: This clone may be a read error of a much larger clone one base away. The gene calls are TRBV4-3 and TRBJ2-6; D may correspond to TRBD1 or TRBD2 (5 bases each). From germline, CDR1 is LGHNA and CDR2 YSLEER. The V end was cut by 0 bases, the J end by 2 bases, with 8 bases between. This CDR3 spans 16 amino acids. DNA for the CDR3: TGCGCCAGCAGCCAAGAGGGGGTGACTGGGGCCAACGTCCTGACTTTC. It translates to CASSQEGVTGANVLTF.

In its sample, this clonotype was seen a few times. The chain employs TRBV5-4 and TRBJ2-7; D is uncertain. The CDR3 length is 16 residues. Trimming removed 3 bases from V and 2 bases from J, with 18 bases in between. Looked up from germline, CDR1 is SGHNT and CDR2 is YYREEE (reference sequence). The CDR3 DNA follows: TGTGCCAGCAGCTCATACGTAAGCGCTGTAGCCTACGAGCAGTACTTC. Protein sequence: CASSSYVSAVAYEQYF.

This clonotype was found many times. V usage is TRBV7-8 and J usage is TRBJ2-1; D remains ambiguous. Between the trimmed V and J ends, which lost 4 bases and 3 bases, there was a span of 10 bases. Germline V gene sequence: CDR1 SGHVS, CDR2 FQNEAQ. This CDR3 has 14 residues. CDR3 coding DNA: TGTGCCAGCAGCTCCGCGAACTACTACAATGAGCAGTTCTTC. It codes for CASSSANYYNEQFF.

For this clonotype: This may arise from a read error, as a much more abundant clone is one base away. V and J are TRBV27 and TRBJ2-2; 9 nucleotides agree with TRBD2. Germline values: CDR1 MNHEY, CDR2 SMNVEV (reference sequence). This CDR3 contains 20 residues. The CDR3 sequence is CAGSLSSGGRSGSLTGELFF. The CDR3 DNA sequence: TGTGCCGGCAGTTTATCGTCGGGGGGTCGTAGCGGGAGCCTCACCGGGGAGCTGTTTTTT.

This clonotype showed up many times. The rearrangement joins TRBV7-2 to TRBJ2-1; no reliable D call. Germline V gives CDR1 SGHTA, CDR2 FQGNSA. V was shortened by 3 bases and J by 7 bases, with 4 bases between the two germline ends. The CDR3 length is 11 residues. The CDR3 bases are TGTGCCAGCAGCTTGGGGAATGAGCAGTTCTTC. It yields the protein CASSLGNEQFF.

This clonotype has at least ten counts. V gene TRBV20-1 combines with J gene TRBJ2-7; 7 bases are a match to TRBD2. The V gene end was trimmed by 1 base and the J gene end by 6 bases; junction bases not matched to a gene: 12. Germline V CDR1 and CDR2: DFQATT, SNEGSKA (reference sequence). The CDR3 is 15 residues long. The CDR3 region is CSARVFGAGDGEQYF. The CDR3 bases are TGCAGTGCTAGAGTCTTTGGGGCGGGAGATGGCGAGCAGTACTTC.

This clonotype was observed at least ten times. The V and J genes are TRBV6-2 or TRBV6-3 and TRBJ2-3; 8 bases are shared with TRBD2. The CDR3 extends over 12 amino acids. V lost 6 bases and J lost 11; bases outside the gene matches: 7. CDR1 is MNHEY and CDR2 is SVGEGT in the germline V gene. The CDR3 DNA sequence: TGTGCCAGCAGACCACCCGCGGGAGGGCAGTATTTT. Amino acid sequence: CASRPPAGGQYF.

In its sample, this clonotype was seen many times. The V and J genes are TRBV4-2 and TRBJ2-7, with D perhaps being TRBD1 or TRBD2 (5 bases each). The germline CDR1 and CDR2 sequences are LGHNA and YNFKEQ. Deletions cut 3 bases from V and 6 bases from J, with 15 bases between. This CDR3 comprises 14 residues. Written as DNA, the CDR3 is TGTGCCAGCAGCCAGGGGGACCTTGTCGTCGAGCAGTACTTC. This encodes CASSQGDLVVEQYF.

This clonotype came up a few times. The chain is built from TRBV9 and TRBJ1-4, with D possibly matching TRBD1 (5 bases). Germline V gives CDR1 SGDLS, CDR2 YYNGEE. Trimming pared 0 bases from V and 4 bases from J, leaving 13 bases between. CDR3 length: 16 residues. The DNA of the CDR3 is TGTGCCAGCAGCGTAGGTGGGTCCGGGGGTAATGAAAAACTGTTTTTT. This gives the protein CASSVGGSGGNEKLFF.

The chain recombines TRBV2 with TRBJ1-2, with TRBD1 identical over 9 bases. CDR3 length: 15 amino acids. The V and J ends lost 6 bases and 5 bases, in that order; junction bases with no gene match: 10. The germline CDR1 and CDR2 sequences are SNHLY and FYNNEI. The DNA for the CDR3 is TGTGCCAGCAGAGAGGACAGGGGATCTTTATATGGCTACACCTTC. This encodes CASREDRGSLYGYTF.

This clonotype was counted between two and nine times. The chain couples TRBV27 to TRBJ2-3, with 14 bases fitting TRBD2. CDR1 and CDR2 (germline): MNHEY, SMNVEV (reference sequence). Trimming at V came to 7 bases and at J to 5 bases, leaving 5 bases not matched to a gene. This CDR3 is built from 15 residues. The CDR3 is CASTQGTSGRDTQYF. CDR3 bases: TGTGCCAGCACCCAAGGGACTAGCGGGAGAGATACGCAGTATTTT.

This clonotype was seen ten or more times. The chain has TRBV9 and TRBJ2-6; tentatively, D is TRBD2 (5 bases). V dropped 0 bases and J dropped 0 bases, with 7 bases sitting between them. The germline CDR1 and CDR2 sequences are SGDLS and YYNGEE. This CDR3 is built from 16 residues. In nucleotides, the CDR3 is TGTGCCAGCAGCGTAGATCTAGCCTCTGGGGCCAACGTCCTGACTTTC. Encoded protein: CASSVDLASGANVLTF.

Note on this clonotype: It may be a read error: a sequence one base away is much more abundant. V usage is TRBV20-1 and J usage is TRBJ1-1, with TRBD1 as a possible D gene (6 bases). CDR1 DFQATT and CDR2 SNEGSKA come from the germline V gene (reference sequence). Trimming stripped 5 bases from V and 6 bases from J, with 16 bases between. The CDR3 has 13 amino acids. This CDR3 is CSAPFRGHSEAFF. The CDR3 nucleotides read TGCAGTGCTCCCTTCAGGGGACACTCTGAAGCTTTCTTT.

This clonotype was detected many times. The chain carries TRBV28 and TRBJ1-1; no definite D call. Per germline, CDR1 MDHEN and CDR2 SYDVKM. With 7 bases removed from V and 4 bases from J, the gap between germline ends came to 22 bases. The CDR3 consists of 16 residues. CDR3 protein: CASIAQEASKSTEAFF. The CDR3 nucleotides are TGTGCCAGCATCGCGCAAGAGGCATCTAAGAGCACTGAAGCTTTCTTT. Together with reference TRBV28 and TRBJ1-1, the CDR3 gives the full variable domain: DVKVTQSSRYLVKRTGEKVFLECVQDMDHENMFWYRQDPGLGLRLIYFSYDVKMKEKGDIPEGYSVSREKKERFSLILESASTNQTSMYLCASIAQEASKSTEAFFGQGTRLTVV.

This clonotype showed up just a few times. The V and J genes are TRBV2 and TRBJ2-7; D might be TRBD1 (6 bases). The CDR3 runs to 14 residues. V lost 1 base and J lost 7, with 14 bases in between. Germline-derived CDR1 and CDR2 are SNHLY and FYNNEI. DNA of the CDR3: TGTGCCAGCAGTGAAGGGACAGTCGGAAGGGAGCAGTACTTC. Its protein product is CASSEGTVGREQYF.

The gene calls are TRBV28 and TRBJ2-7; D not certain. Looked up from germline, CDR1 is MDHEN and CDR2 is SYDVKM. The CDR3 has 14 amino acids. V dropped 4 bases and J dropped 9 bases, with 19 bases sitting between them. CDR3: CASSSHTNYEWQYF. CDR3 bases: TGTGCCAGCAGTTCCCATACTAATTACGAGTGGCAGTACTTC.

This clonotype has a count of ten or more. The genes are TRBV7-9 and TRBJ2-7, with D perhaps matching TRBD2 (6 bases). V shed 4 bases and J shed 5 bases, with 15 bases lying between them. Germline CDR1 reads SEHNR; CDR2 reads FQNEAQ (reference sequence). CDR3 size: 14 residues. CDR3 in amino acids: CASSSRDSPDEQYF. The CDR3 nucleotides read TGTGCCAGCAGCTCCCGGGACTCCCCGGACGAGCAGTACTTC.

This clonotype was observed at least ten times. J is TRBJ1-1 and V is TRBV6-6; unclear D gene. This CDR3 is 13 amino acids long. Trimming took off 7 bases at V and 1 base at J, with 10 bases between the two ends. Germline CDR1 reads MNHNY; CDR2 reads SVGAGI (reference sequence). The CDR3 nucleotides read TGTGCCAGCACCCGGACCCCGAACACTGAAGCTTTCTTT. It encodes CASTRTPNTEAFF.

This clonotype was recorded at least ten times. The genes are TRBV30 and TRBJ2-7; D is unclear. This CDR3 has 13 amino acids. The germline V gene has CDR1 GTSNPN and CDR2 SVGIG (reference sequence). V lost 0 bases and J 3 bases, leaving 9 bases between the germline ends. In DNA form, the CDR3 reads TGTGCCTGGAGTGTGCCAGGACGCTACGAGCAGTACTTC. Translated: CAWSVPGRYEQYF.

The rearrangement links TRBV4-2 to TRBJ2-1; 11 bases match TRBD1. CDR3 length: 15 amino acids. The V and J ends lost 1 base and 9 bases, in that order; junction bases with no gene match: 5. From germline, CDR1 is LGHNA and CDR2 YNFKEQ. For the CDR3, the DNA is TGTGCCAGCAGCCAAGGGGACAGGGGGAAAGGTGAGCAGTTCTTC. Translation: CASSQGDRGKGEQFF.

This clonotype was observed at least ten times. The chain recombines TRBV7-2 with TRBJ2-5, with a tentative D call TRBD1 (5 bases). Trimming shortened V by 0 bases and J by 5 bases, and 10 bases separated the two germline ends. Germline V gene data show CDR1 as SGHTA and CDR2 as FQGNSA. The CDR3 is made up of 14 amino acids. CDR3 loop: CASSLAGVGETQYF. CDR3 coding DNA: TGTGCCAGCAGCTTAGCAGGGGTCGGGGAGACCCAGTACTTC.

This clonotype was picked up many times. The gene calls are TRBV7-9 and TRBJ2-5; possible D gene TRBD1, 5 bases. V shed 2 bases and J shed 6 bases, with 10 bases lying between them. Per the germline V gene, CDR1 is SEHNR and CDR2 is FQNEAQ (reference sequence). CDR3 length equals 13 residues. The CDR3 DNA sequence: TGTGCCAGCAGCTTATCAGGGTCGAAGACCCAGTACTTC. Residues: CASSLSGSKTQYF. The whole variable domain, filled in from reference TRBV7-9 and TRBJ2-5, reads DTGVSQNPRHKITKRGQNVTFRCDPISEHNRLYWYRQTLGQGPEFLTYFQNEAQLEKSRLLSDRFSAERPKGSFSTLEIQRTEQGDSAMYLCASSLSGSKTQYFGPGTRLLVL.

The table lists this clonotype with many counts. This rearrangement joins TRBV5-1 to TRBJ1-5; 7 nucleotides agree with TRBD1. Germline CDR1 reads SGHRS; CDR2 reads YFSETQ. V shed 0 bases and J 7 bases; nucleotides not matched to a gene: 4. This CDR3 comprises 14 residues. The CDR3 spells CASSLGQGVQPQHF. CDR3 DNA sequence: TGCGCCAGCAGCTTGGGACAGGGAGTCCAGCCCCAGCATTTT.

This sequence joins TRBV7-2 and TRBJ2-7; tentatively, D is TRBD2 (6 bases). Trimming stripped 7 bases from V and 0 bases from J, with 13 bases between. This CDR3 is 14 amino acids long. Germline-derived CDR1 and CDR2 are SGHTA and FQGNSA. The CDR3 sequence is CASTLGGSSYEQYF. The CDR3 DNA sequence: TGTGCCAGCACCCTTGGGGGGAGCTCCTACGAGCAGTACTTC.

The J gene is TRBJ1-2, the V gene TRBV5-1; D unclear. Germline CDR1 SGHRS, CDR2 YFSETQ. The ends were cut back, 0 bases at V and 3 bases at J, with 9 bases in the middle. The CDR3 spans 14 residues. CDR3 protein: CASSLVPGDYGYTF. In DNA, the CDR3 is TGCGCCAGCAGCTTGGTGCCAGGAGACTATGGCTACACCTTC.

This clonotype was recorded many times. The rearrangement links TRBV18 to TRBJ2-1, with 11 bases fitting TRBD2. V trimming: 2 bases; J trimming: 8 bases; junction bases outside the gene matches: 11. The germline V gene has CDR1 KGHSH and CDR2 LQKENI. The CDR3 is made up of 17 amino acids. As DNA, the CDR3 is TGTGCCAGCTCACCATCTGGACTAGCGGGCGGCACCGATGAGCAGTTCTTC. As protein: CASSPSGLAGGTDEQFF.

This clonotype was detected many times. The chain combines TRBV28 with TRBJ2-7; 13 nucleotides agree with TRBD2. Germline CDR1 is MDHEN and CDR2 is SYDVKM. The CDR3 runs to 16 residues. Trimming at V came to 5 bases and at J to 5 bases, leaving 9 bases not matched to a gene. CDR3 region: CASSDWTGTSGNEQYF. CDR3 bases: TGTGCCAGCAGTGATTGGACCGGGACTAGCGGGAACGAGCAGTACTTC.

This clonotype was observed at least ten times. This sequence joins TRBV12-3 or TRBV12-4 and TRBJ1-3, with TRBD1 as a possible D gene (6 bases). Between the trimmed V and J ends, which lost 4 bases and 2 bases, there was a span of 12 bases. The CDR3 covers 15 residues. Written as DNA, the CDR3 is TGTGCCAGCAGTTACAGGGTTTCGGCTGGAAACACCATATATTTT. This codes for CASSYRVSAGNTIYF.

The chain combines TRBV6-2 or TRBV6-3 with TRBJ1-1; TRBD1 matches at 10 bases. The CDR3 length is 18 residues. V was clipped by 1 base and J by 6 bases; unmatched bases: 14. Germline CDR1 and CDR2: MNHEY and SVGEGT. CDR3 in DNA: TGTGCCAGCAGTTACTTGACCGGGACAGGGGTCGGAGCAGCTGAAGCTTTCTTT. It encodes CASSYLTGTGVGAAEAFF.